This T cell receptor beta chain comes out of a study of OX40 agonist ivuxolimab in advanced cancers. Regarding the complete study: Ivuxolimab, which targeted the costimulatory receptor OX40 (CD134), was an agonistic, fully human IgG2 monoclonal antibody. The monotherapy dose-escalation portion (N of about 52 patients) of the phase I ivuxolimab trial is reported in the paper. Partial responses occurred in three dose-escalation patients: two with cutaneous melanoma and one with hepatocellular carcinoma. The point of sequencing TCRbeta in the periphery was to test whether ivuxolimab changed TCR sequence diversity and drove clonal T-cell expansion. Of the approximately 50 dose-escalation patients, hepatocellular carcinoma was present in approximately 20, melanoma in approximately 15, renal cell carcinoma in 9 and head and neck cancer in 9. In the dose-escalation cohort, 75% to 90% of patients were male, and the mean age was 60 years with a range of about 23 to 79. Intravenous ivuxolimab was administered to patients every 2 weeks at six dose levels: 0.01, 0.1, 0.3, 1.5, 3 and 10 mg/kg. Patients were allowed to have had prior anti-PD-1, anti-PD-L1 or anti-CTLA-4 therapy, and approximately 40% of the dose-escalation patients had previously received checkpoint inhibitors. General findings and caveats noted by the study authors: In partial responders in the 0.1-3.0 mg/kg groups, normalized peripheral clonal expansion was found to be among the lowest, especially among CD8+ T cells. After ivuxolimab, more expanded clones were found on average in CD8+ T cells than in CD4+ T cells. The antigen specificity of the peripheral T cells that underwent clonal expansion was not determined. Low levels of normalized T-cell clonal expansion were also seen in some patients who did not respond. At doses from 0.1 to 3.0 mg/kg, clonal expansion was seen in both CD4+ and CD8+ blood T cells between baseline and week 6.

Details on this clone: Its specific antigen is unknown. The sample holds no much larger clone one base away, and base qualities are not on file.

To sequence the TCRbeta CDR3 region, genomic DNA was isolated from the sorted cells. TCRbeta CDR3 regions were sequenced using the immunoSEQ Assay. TCRdb stores this immuneACCESS table with in-frame sequences only. Part of the clones is absent; in the studies checked, under half of the shortfall reflects unresolved V genes, and no reason is known for the rest. In this sample the table shows approximately 31,000 clones, nearly 90% of which occur a single time. The leading ten clones occupy about 54% of the sample. The germline V gene sets CDR1 to SGDLS and CDR2 to YYNGEE. Trimming accounts for 0 bases at V and 5 bases at J, while the number of junction bases matched to no gene is 7. Reading from cysteine to phenylalanine, the CDR3 counts 18 amino acids. The DNA shown is the 54-base CDR3, in frame from base 1. The trial excluded patients who had a history of autoimmune disease or were on systemic immunosuppression. Peripheral blood for TCR sequencing was collected from all dose cohorts at baseline, on cycle 4 day 1, and on cycle 7 day 1. The samples were drawn from a first-in-human, open-label, multicenter phase I dose-escalation trial of ivuxolimab. Adults with locally advanced or metastatic melanoma, renal cell, hepatocellular, or head and neck squamous cell carcinoma were enrolled in the trial. Before TCR sequencing, CD4+ T cells and CD8+ T cells were sorted from peripheral blood as separate populations.

The receptor chain draws on TRBV9 and TRBJ1-6, with TRBD1 matching 11 junction bases. The source is an adult with an advanced solid tumor such as melanoma, head and neck, liver or kidney cancer. Sequencing was performed on CD4+ or CD8+ T cells sorted from blood, taken in a trial of the OX40 agonist ivuxolimab. Here the CDR3 is given as CASSVAGTGGLDNSPLHF. The bases read TGTGCCAGCAGCGTAGCCGGGACAGGGGGATTAGATAATTCACCCCTCCACTTT.